These T cell receptor beta chains were read from a single sample in a study of shared clonotypes between healthy human individuals. TCRdb's copy holds only in-frame clones and misses some; the assay was immunoSEQ multiplex PCR. The repertoire holds about 180,000 clones, over 85% seen once, with around 0.067% in the top ten. The sample comprised naive CD4+ T cells sorted from blood. The receptors were sampled from a woman in her 30s in good health. The CDR3 runs from the conserved cysteine through the conserved F or W. The D gene is left open where the match is weak. Only some rows state a clone size, as once, few, many or a class for expanded clones.

>-|TRBV18|TRBJ2-7|-
TGTGCCAGCTCACCCCGGGACTGGACCGAGCAGTACTTC
CASSPRDWTEQYF
>-|TRBV7-8|TRBJ2-3|-
TGTGCCAGCAGTTCAAGCTGGCGGGGACAAGGAGATACGCAGTATTTT
CASSSSWRGQGDTQYF
>TRBD1|TRBV2|TRBJ1-5|-
TGTGCCAGCAGCGTAGAGGGGACAGGGGTCCAGCCCCAGCATTTT
CASSVEGTGVQPQHF
>TRBD1|TRBV28|TRBJ1-5|-
TGTGCCAGCAGCCTCCTCCCGGGACAGGGAAATCAGCCCCAGCATTTT
CASSLLPGQGNQPQHF
>TRBD2|TRBV6-6|TRBJ2-5|-
TGTGCCAGCAGTTCCGCGGGACTAGATGTCGAGACCCAGTACTTC
CASSSAGLDVETQYF
>TRBD2|TRBV9|TRBJ2-7|once
TGTGCCAGCAGCGAACACCCCCGAGCGGGAGATGGCGAGCAGTACTTC
CASSEHPRAGDGEQYF
>-|TRBV5-1|TRBJ2-2|-
TGCGCCAGCAGCTTGACAGGGTACGCGGGTACCGGGGAGCTGTTTTTT
CASSLTGYAGTGELFF
>-|TRBV5-1|TRBJ2-7|-
TGCGCCAGCAGCTGGACCGGGACGAATAACGAGCAGTACTTC
CASSWTGTNNEQYF
>-|TRBV7-8|TRBJ2-7|-
TGTGCCAGCAGCTCCCGAAATCCCCTCGGCTACGAGCAGTACTTC
CASSSRNPLGYEQYF
>TRBD1|TRBV5-6|TRBJ1-6|-
TGTGCCAGCAGCTACGGACAGGGTGAGGGTTCACCCCTCCACTTT
CASSYGQGEGSPLHF
>-|TRBV29-1|TRBJ1-2|once
TGCAGCGTTGAAGATGGGGCCGTTATTAACTATGGCTACACCTTC
CSVEDGAVINYGYTF
>-|TRBV28|TRBJ1-4|-
TGTGCCAGCAGTTCGCCTCAGAAGATTAATGAAAAACTGTTTTTT
CASSSPQKINEKLFF
>TRBD2|TRBV7-6|TRBJ2-5|-
TGTGCCAGCAGCCGAGGGGGAGTAGCGGGAGTGAAGGAGACCCAGTACTTC
CASSRGGVAGVKETQYF
>-|TRBV19|TRBJ1-3|-
TGTGCCAGTAGTATCCCGACAGGACTAATCTCTGGAAACACCATATATTTT
CASSIPTGLISGNTIYF
>TRBD1|TRBV7-3|TRBJ1-1|-
TGTGCCAGCAGCTTACAGGGGGCCGCTGAAGCTTTCTTT
CASSLQGAAEAFF
>TRBD1|TRBV28|TRBJ1-1|-
TGTGCCAGCAGTTCGACCCTCGGGACAGGGGCTAAGATGAACACTGAAGCTTTCTTT
CASSSTLGTGAKMNTEAFF
>-|TRBV9|TRBJ1-1|-
TGTGCCAGCAGCGTAGGAAGGAGGGTCTCAGGTGAAGCTTTCTTT
CASSVGRRVSGEAFF
>-|TRBV11-1|TRBJ1-1|-
TGTGCCAGCAGTTTCGACGGGAACACTGAAGCTTTCTTT
CASSFDGNTEAFF
>TRBD2|TRBV19|TRBJ2-1|-
TGTGCCAGTAGTTTTCCGGGACTAGCGGAGGACAATGAGCAGTTCTTC
CASSFPGLAEDNEQFF
>TRBD1|TRBV15|TRBJ1-1|-
TGTGCCACCAGCAGAGGTGGGGCAGGGGGCAATGAAGCTTTCTTT
CATSRGGAGGNEAFF
>TRBD1|TRBV5-6|TRBJ2-7|once
TGTGCCAGCAGCTCCCCACACAGGGGGCGCGACGAGCAGTACTTC
CASSSPHRGRDEQYF
>-|TRBV28|TRBJ1-2|-
TGTGCCAGCAGTTTAACGAGGGACCGCAACTATGGCTACACCTTC
CASSLTRDRNYGYTF
>TRBD1|TRBV7-2|TRBJ1-1|-
TGTGCCAGCAGCACGGGACAGGCGACCGCGGGGAGTTTCTTT
CASSTGQATAGSFF
>-|TRBV19|TRBJ1-3|once
TGTGCCAGTAGTATACCCCGGGCAGGCTCTGGAAACACCATATATTTT
CASSIPRAGSGNTIYF
>-|TRBV2|TRBJ2-7|-
TGTGCCAGCAGCCCAGAGCGGCAGGGGTTGGACGAGCAGTACTTC
CASSPERQGLDEQYF
>-|TRBV5-4|TRBJ1-4|-
TGTGCCAGCAGCCCACTGGGGGGGGCAACTAATGAAAAACTGTTTTTT
CASSPLGGATNEKLFF
>-|TRBV5-1|TRBJ2-5|once
TGCGCCAGCAGCTTCAAGGGTCCGAAGACCCAGTACTTC
CASSFKGPKTQYF
>-|TRBV19|TRBJ2-2|-
TGTGCCAGTAGTATCGTAGCGAACACCGGGGAGCTGTTTTTT
CASSIVANTGELFF
>-|TRBV5-4|TRBJ2-7|-
TGTGCCAGCAGCTTGTTTCGCAGGCGCGAGCAGTACTTC
CASSLFRRREQYF
>-|TRBV10-3|TRBJ1-4|-
TGTGCCATCAGTGAGTCACAGGGACGAGCTACGACTAATGAAAAACTGTTTTTT
CAISESQGRATTNEKLFF
>-|TRBV11-2|TRBJ2-7|-
TGTGCCAGCAGCTCCGGTGGAGTAGGCGAGCAGTACTTC
CASSSGGVGEQYF